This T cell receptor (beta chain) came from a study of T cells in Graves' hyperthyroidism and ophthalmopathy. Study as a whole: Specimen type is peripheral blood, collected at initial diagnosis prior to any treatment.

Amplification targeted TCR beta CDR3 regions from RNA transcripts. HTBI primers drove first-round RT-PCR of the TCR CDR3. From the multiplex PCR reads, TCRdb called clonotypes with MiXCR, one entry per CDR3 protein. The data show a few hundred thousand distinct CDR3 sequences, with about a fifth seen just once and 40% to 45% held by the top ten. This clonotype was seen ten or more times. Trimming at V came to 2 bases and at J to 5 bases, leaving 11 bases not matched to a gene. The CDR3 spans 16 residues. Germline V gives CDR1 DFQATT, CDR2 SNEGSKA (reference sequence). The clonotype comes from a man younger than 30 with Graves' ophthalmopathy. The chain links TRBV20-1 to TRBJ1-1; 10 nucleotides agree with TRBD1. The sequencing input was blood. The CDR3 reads CSARPEPGQGWTEAFF. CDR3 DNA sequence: TGCAGTGCTAGACCCGAACCGGGACAGGGGTGGACTGAAGCTTTCTTT.